A selection of T cell receptor beta chains follows, all from one sample in a study of cytomegalovirus exposure and HLA in healthy donors. The table came from immunoSEQ multiplex PCR; TCRdb's copy has only in-frame clones and leaves some out. Among 57,000 or so clones listed, about 80% were seen once. Sequencing was performed on PBMCs. Every receptor here comes from a man aged 50-59 years in good health and CMV-seropositive. Each CDR3 is given with its conserved first and last residue. Fields, in order: J gene, V gene, clone size, D gene, CDR3 protein, CDR3 DNA. The D gene is left open where the match is weak. Not every row has a clone size; where given, it reads once, few, many or a size class.

>TRBJ2-5|TRBV7-2|once|-
CASSLSPGRSQETQYF
TGTGCCAGCAGCTTATCCCCCGGGAGATCGCAAGAGACCCAGTACTTC
>TRBJ2-1|TRBV12-5|-|TRBD1
CASGSTAGTGDNNEQFF
TGTGCTAGTGGTAGCACCGCCGGGACAGGGGATAACAATGAGCAGTTCTTC
>TRBJ2-1|TRBV6-5|-|TRBD1
CASSYQTGGWDEQFF
TGTGCCAGCAGTTACCAGACAGGGGGGTGGGATGAGCAGTTCTTC
>TRBJ2-7|TRBV6-1|-|-
CASSDPGRATYEQYF
TGTGCCAGCAGTGATCCGGGCAGGGCGACCTACGAGCAGTACTTC
>TRBJ2-7|TRBV29-1|few|TRBD1
CSVGDRGYEQYF
TGCAGCGTGGGGGACAGAGGCTACGAGCAGTACTTC
>TRBJ2-3|TRBV7-2|-|-
CASSYVGPSTDTQYF
TGTGCCAGCAGCTACGTGGGGCCCAGCACAGATACGCAGTATTTT
>TRBJ2-7|TRBV5-1|-|-
CASSPGLPAYEQYF
TGCGCCAGCAGCCCAGGACTACCGGCCTACGAGCAGTACTTC
>TRBJ2-2|TRBV7-6|few|-
CASSLVLRGTGELFF
TGTGCCAGCAGCTTAGTTTTGAGGGGGACCGGGGAGCTGTTTTTT
>TRBJ1-5|TRBV28|-|TRBD1
CASSLVTGVGQPQHF
TGTGCCAGCAGTTTAGTAACAGGGGTGGGTCAGCCCCAGCATTTT
>TRBJ2-6|TRBV11-2|-|TRBD2
CASSSITSASGANVLTF
TGTGCCAGCAGCTCCATCACTAGCGCCTCTGGGGCCAACGTCCTGACTTTC
>TRBJ2-1|TRBV14|-|TRBD2
CASGRIKAGNANEQFF
TGTGCCAGCGGCCGGATAAAAGCGGGAAATGCTAATGAGCAGTTCTTC
>TRBJ2-2|TRBV7-2|-|TRBD1
CDSRTDRGLANTGELFF
TGTGACAGCAGGACCGACAGGGGCCTTGCGAACACCGGGGAGCTGTTTTTT
>TRBJ2-1|TRBV7-2|-|TRBD2
CASSPRTSGGPSYNEQFF
TGTGCCAGCAGCCCCCGGACTAGCGGGGGTCCCTCCTACAATGAGCAGTTCTTC
>TRBJ2-5|TRBV7-9|-|-
CASSPPPETQYF
TGTGCCAGCAGCCCCCCTCCAGAGACCCAGTACTTC
>TRBJ2-5|TRBV15|once|TRBD2
CATSRAGGPETQYF
TGTGCCACCAGCAGAGCGGGAGGCCCGGAGACCCAGTACTTC
>TRBJ2-5|TRBV15|-|-
CATSRAWAGRQETQYF
TGTGCCACCAGCAGAGCCTGGGCCGGCAGGCAAGAGACCCAGTACTTC
>TRBJ1-2|TRBV2|-|TRBD1
CASIRTGTNYGYTF
TGTGCCAGCATTAGGACAGGGACTAACTATGGCTACACCTTC
>TRBJ2-7|TRBV4-1|-|TRBD2
CASSLTSGGTSYEQYF
TGCGCCAGCAGCCTCACTAGCGGGGGAACCAGCTACGAGCAGTACTTC
>TRBJ2-5|TRBV18|-|-
CASSPNTGKETQYF
TGTGCCAGCTCACCAAATACAGGGAAAGAGACCCAGTACTTC
>TRBJ2-3|TRBV30|-|TRBD2
CAWSGAASGRTDTQYF
TGTGCCTGGAGTGGCGCGGCTAGCGGGAGAACAGATACGCAGTATTTT
>TRBJ2-1|TRBV7-9|-|TRBD2
CASSLVFTSGKIYNEQFF
TGTGCCAGCAGCTTAGTTTTTACTAGCGGGAAGATATACAATGAGCAGTTCTTC
>TRBJ1-5|TRBV4-2|-|-
CASSQVRDNFSNQPQHF
TGTGCCAGCAGCCAAGTTAGGGACAACTTTAGCAATCAGCCCCAGCATTTT
>TRBJ2-1|TRBV19|-|TRBD1
CATAIGQGGNEQFF
TGTGCCACAGCCATAGGACAGGGGGGTAATGAGCAGTTCTTC
>TRBJ1-4|TRBV11-2|-|-
CASSSRPVGELFF
TGTGCCAGCAGCTCCAGACCGGTTGGAGAACTGTTTTTT
>TRBJ2-3|TRBV30|-|-
CAWSVWGEDTQYF
TGTGCCTGGAGTGTTTGGGGGGAAGATACGCAGTATTTT
>TRBJ2-1|TRBV28|-|-
CASSFGGEQFF
TGTGCCAGCAGTTTCGGGGGTGAGCAGTTCTTC
>TRBJ2-7|TRBV20-1|-|-
CSATTGYEQYF
TGCAGTGCTACGACGGGGTACGAGCAGTACTTC